The sequence of this TCR beta chain was determined in a study of CD8 T cells in ankylosing spondylitis. In its sample, this clonotype was seen many times. Libraries of TCR beta came from quantitative 5'-RACE with molecular barcodes. One entry per CDR3 protein, called by TCRdb with MiXCR from the 5' RACE reads. The sample records 350,000 or so distinct CDR3 sequences, approximately 10% being singletons. With 5 bases clipped from V and 1 base from J, the junction kept 3 bases outside the gene matches. CDR3 size: 13 residues. Germline values: CDR1 DFQATT, CDR2 SNEGSKA (reference sequence). The clonotype comes from a female donor with ankylosing spondylitis or in good health (not recorded which). Input material: blood, either unsorted or a sorted T cell fraction (not recorded which). The genes are TRBV20-1 and TRBJ2-7; TRBD2 aligns across 9 bases. DNA for the CDR3: TGCAGTGCTCCTAGCGGGGATTCCTACGAGCAGTACTTC. Protein: CSAPSGDSYEQYF.